The rows below give T cell receptor beta chains drawn from one sample of a study of T cells in Graves' hyperthyroidism and ophthalmopathy. Via MiXCR, TCRdb re-called the multiplex PCR reads, giving one row per CDR3 protein. The data hold hundreds of thousands of distinct CDR3 sequences, with around 13% observed a single time. The specimen sequenced was blood. These receptors were obtained from a woman aged 25-40 years with Graves' hyperthyroidism that later progressed to Graves' ophthalmopathy. CDR3s include the opening cysteine and the closing phenylalanine or tryptophan. D genes are given only for firm matches. Rows may omit the clone size; those that give it use once, few, many or a size class.

CDR3	DNA	size	J	D	V
CASSVQGAGNEKLFF	TGTGCCAGCAGCGTACAGGGGGCGGGTAATGAAAAACTGTTTTTT	.	TRBJ1-4	TRBD1	TRBV7-9
CASSPPVGRGTEAFF	TGTGCCAGCTCACCACCTGTGGGGCGCGGAACTGAAGCTTTCTTT	.	TRBJ1-1	.	TRBV18
CASSSGQGAHTEAFF	TGTGCCAGCAGCTCGGGACAGGGGGCACACACTGAAGCTTTCTTT	many	TRBJ1-1	TRBD1	TRBV7-9
CASLTAMNTEAFF	TGTGCCAGTCTGACGGCCATGAACACTGAAGCTTTCTTT	.	TRBJ1-1	.	TRBV2
CASRGMTAMNTEAFF	TGTGCCAGCAGGGGGATGACAGCCATGAACACTGAAGCTTTCTTT	many	TRBJ1-1	.	TRBV12-3/TRBV12-4
CASSVRAREAGNTIYF	TGTGCCAGCAGCGTCAGAGCAAGGGAAGCTGGAAACACCATATATTTT	many	TRBJ1-3	.	TRBV9
CASSPLSGSEQYF	TGTGCCAGCAGTCCCCTTTCGGGGTCCGAGCAGTACTTC	.	TRBJ2-7	.	TRBV27
CSVAEFSGNTIYF	TGCAGCGTGGCGGAGTTCTCTGGAAACACCATATATTTT	many	TRBJ1-3	.	TRBV29-1
CASSFLQDGEQFF	TGTGCCAGCAGCTTTTTACAGGATGGTGAGCAGTTCTTC	many	TRBJ2-1	.	TRBV11-3
CASSAHKREPTDTQYF	TGTGCCAGCTCAGCTCACAAGCGGGAACCAACAGATACGCAGTATTTT	.	TRBJ2-3	TRBD2	TRBV2
CASSSEKGGNEQFF	TGTGCCAGCAGCTCCGAAAAAGGGGGCAATGAGCAGTTCTTC	many	TRBJ2-1	.	TRBV7-9
CASSLGGTEQYF	TGTGCCAGCAGCTTAGGGGGGACCGAGCAGTACTTC	.	TRBJ2-7	.	TRBV7-9
CASSLSGGGADTQYF	TGCGCCAGCAGCTTGTCCGGAGGCGGCGCAGATACGCAGTATTTT	.	TRBJ2-3	.	TRBV5-1
CASSIPGSPIPGANVLTF	TGTGCCAGTAGTATCCCAGGTAGCCCTATCCCTGGGGCCAACGTCCTGACTTTC	few	TRBJ2-6	.	TRBV19
CASSHPAGMDGYTF	TGTGCCAGCAGCCATCCAGCAGGGATGGATGGCTACACCTTC	.	TRBJ1-2	.	TRBV7-2
CATSSDSGANVLTF	TGTGCCACCAGTTCCGATTCTGGGGCCAACGTCCTGACTTTC	many	TRBJ2-6	.	TRBV24-1
CASSYSLRGNSGNTIYF	TGTGCCAGCAGTTACTCCCTTAGGGGGAACTCTGGAAACACCATATATTTT	.	TRBJ1-3	.	TRBV6-5
CASSKAEVYNEQFF	TGCGCCAGCAGCAAAGCGGAAGTGTACAATGAGCAGTTCTTC	many	TRBJ2-1	.	TRBV10-1
CASSFPRLAGYTF	TGTGCCAGCAGCTTCCCCCGGCTGGCTGGCTACACCTTC	few	TRBJ1-2	.	TRBV5-8
CATSHRQGANYGYTF	TGTGCCACCAGCCACCGACAGGGGGCTAACTATGGCTACACCTTC	many	TRBJ1-2	TRBD1	TRBV15
CASSQDPGARAFF	TGCGCCAGCAGCCAAGATCCGGGGGCGAGAGCTTTCTTT	.	TRBJ1-1	.	TRBV4-3
CASSRGHNTEAFF	TGTGCCAGCAGCCGAGGACACAACACTGAAGCTTTCTTT	many	TRBJ1-1	.	TRBV14
CASSNFQETQYF	TGTGCCAGTAGTAACTTCCAAGAGACCCAGTACTTC	many	TRBJ2-5	.	TRBV19
CASSPGLGQGARGNQPQHF	TGTGCCAGCAGCCCGGGCCTTGGACAGGGGGCTAGAGGCAATCAGCCCCAGCATTTT	many	TRBJ1-5	TRBD1	TRBV7-2
CASSFAGTDYEQYF	TGTGCCAGCAGCTTCGCCGGGACAGACTACGAGCAGTACTTC	many	TRBJ2-7	TRBD1	TRBV5-6
CATGAREDEKLFF	TGTGCCACCGGGGCCCGGGAGGATGAAAAACTGTTTTTT	many	TRBJ1-4	.	TRBV6-1
CAWSKSLAETDTQYF	TGTGCCTGGAGTAAGAGTCTAGCGGAGACAGATACGCAGTATTTT	many	TRBJ2-3	TRBD2	TRBV30
CAWSAGTGGGIYF	TGTGCCTGGAGTGCAGGGACAGGCGGGGGAATATATTTT	.	TRBJ1-3	TRBD1	TRBV30
CASSPPPPASDFSGNTIYF	TGTGCCAGCAGCCCGCCGCCCCCCGCTTCGGACTTCTCTGGAAACACCATATATTTT	.	TRBJ1-3	.	TRBV12-3/TRBV12-4
CAISESGIAGDEQFF	TGTGCCATCAGTGAGTCAGGAATAGCGGGAGATGAGCAGTTCTTC	many	TRBJ2-1	TRBD2	TRBV10-3
CSATTGSTATEAFF	TGCAGTGCTACCACTGGGAGCACGGCCACTGAAGCTTTCTTT	many	TRBJ1-1	.	TRBV20-1
CASSFSGDSYEQYF	TGCGCCAGCAGCTTCTCAGGGGACTCCTACGAGCAGTACTTC	many	TRBJ2-7	.	TRBV5-1